The TCR beta chain under discussion was sequenced for a study of shared clonotypes between healthy human individuals. On the study more broadly: Ranging from 18 to 49 in age, donors were two women and a few men. The study's findings and limits: The generation probabilities recorded for non-shared clonotypes fell below those of clonotypes shared by all four donors. Larger estimated richness was generally recorded for naive subsets relative to memory subsets.

From germline, CDR1 is LNHNV and CDR2 YYDKDF (reference sequence). The V and J ends lost 6 bases and 2 bases, in that order; junction bases with no gene match: 9. The CDR3 runs 15 residues. Repertoires were generated with immunoSEQ multiplex PCR, while TCRdb's copy carries only in-frame clones and drops some. The data contain about a million clones, about 75% of them singletons. As concerns this clone: Antigen specificity is unknown.

This sequence originates from a young man in good health. The V and J genes are TRBV15 and TRBJ2-5; 7 positions agree with TRBD1. Sequencing was performed on memory CD4+ T cells sorted from blood. As for subset: CD45RA-negative fraction. The CDR3 DNA follows: TGTGCCACCAGTTACACGGGACAGAGTCAAGAGACCCAGTACTTC. Translating it yields CATSYTGQSQETQYF.